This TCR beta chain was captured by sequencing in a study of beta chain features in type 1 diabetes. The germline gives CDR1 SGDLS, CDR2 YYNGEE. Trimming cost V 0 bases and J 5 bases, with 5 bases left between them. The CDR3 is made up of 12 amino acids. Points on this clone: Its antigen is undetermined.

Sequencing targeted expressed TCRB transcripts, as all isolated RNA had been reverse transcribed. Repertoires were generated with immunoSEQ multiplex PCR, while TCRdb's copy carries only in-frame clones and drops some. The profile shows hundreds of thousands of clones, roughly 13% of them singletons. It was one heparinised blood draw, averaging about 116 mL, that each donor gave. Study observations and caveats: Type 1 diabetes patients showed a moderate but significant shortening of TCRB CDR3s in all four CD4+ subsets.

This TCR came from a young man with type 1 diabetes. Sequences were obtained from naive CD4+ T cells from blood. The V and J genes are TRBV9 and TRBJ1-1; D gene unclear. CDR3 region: CASSVVKTEAFF. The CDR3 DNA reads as TGTGCCAGCAGCGTAGTAAAGACTGAAGCTTTCTTT.